A single sample is the source of the 18 T cell receptor beta chains below, sequenced in a study of shared clonotypes between healthy human individuals (dated by TCRdb to 2020 to 2022). Libraries were built with the immunoSEQ multiplex PCR assay. This immuneACCESS table, as held by TCRdb, lists in-frame sequences with V and J called but not all clones. Of the missing ones, under half trace to an unresolved V gene in checked studies; the others have no known cause. The sample contains some 2,500,000 clones, roughly 93% of them found a single time. Together, the top ten hold about 0.38% of the sample. Sequenced sample: naive CD4+ T cells from PBMCs. Taken with the paper, the label for cell subset or site translates to: CD45RA+ positively selected. Receptor source: a man between 18 and 35 years old in good health. Some clones in this sample may be carry-over from other donors' samples.

The chain couples TRBV27 to TRBJ2-7; TRBD1 aligns across 7 bases. Germline loops: CDR1 MNHEY, CDR2 SMNVEV (reference sequence). The length of the CDR3 is 13 residues. The ends lost 6 bases at V and 5 bases at J; junction bases unmatched: 7. DNA of the CDR3: TGTGCCAGCAGCTCCCCCGGGACAGACGAGCAGTACTTC. This encodes CASSSPGTDEQYF.

The CDR3 DNA is TGTGCCAGCAGCTCCCCGAGCCGGGACAGCCCTTTCAATGAGCAGTTCTTC. Translated, it gives CASSSPSRDSPFNEQFF. The chain links TRBV7-3 to TRBJ2-1, with TRBD1 matching over 7 bases. Germline assignment: CDR1 SGHTA and CDR2 FQGTGA. This CDR3 spans 17 amino acids. After removal of 4 bases from V and 6 bases from J, the junction contained 15 bases not matched to a gene.

The chain joins TRBV28 to TRBJ1-1; 7 bases map to TRBD1. Germline lookup yields CDR1 MDHEN and CDR2 SYDVKM. With 2 bases clipped from V and 4 bases from J, the junction kept 7 bases outside the gene matches. This CDR3 region has 15 residues. CDR3 residues: CASSLRTRDSTEAFF. In DNA form, the CDR3 reads TGTGCCAGCAGTTTACGAACCCGGGACAGCACTGAAGCTTTCTTT.

V is TRBV5-1 and J is TRBJ2-3; 9 bases agree with TRBD2. CDR3 length: 18 amino acids. The V and J ends lost 0 bases and 5 bases, in that order; junction bases with no gene match: 13. Germline V gives CDR1 SGHRS, CDR2 YFSETQ. Here the CDR3 reads CASSLGHRREGRRDTQYF. Here the CDR3 DNA reads TGCGCCAGCAGCTTGGGCCACCGGCGGGAGGGCCGGAGAGATACGCAGTATTTT.

V usage is TRBV29-1 and J usage is TRBJ2-3; no clear D. The V gene's germline CDR1 is SQVTM and CDR2 ANQGSEA. The CDR3 length is 13 residues. V shed 4 bases and J shed 1 base, with 9 bases lying between them. CDR3 DNA: TGCAGCGTTGCAAAAATTCGCACAGATACGCAGTATTTT. It specifies CSVAKIRTDTQYF.

Only a few counts were recorded for this clone. The chain recombines TRBV6-5 with TRBJ2-2; D uncertain. Between the trimmed V and J ends, which lost 0 bases and 0 bases, there was a span of 8 bases. Germline values: CDR1 MNHEY, CDR2 SVGAGI. There are 16 residues in the CDR3. The CDR3 bases are TGTGCCAGCAGTTACTCCCTACAAACGAACACCGGGGAGCTGTTTTTT. Protein product: CASSYSLQTNTGELFF.

This rearrangement joins TRBV28 to TRBJ2-5; 8 nucleotides align to TRBD1. This CDR3 is built from 16 residues. The V and J ends lost 5 bases and 5 bases, in that order; junction bases with no gene match: 13. From germline, CDR1 is MDHEN and CDR2 SYDVKM. The CDR3 spells CASSPALTGARETQYF. The CDR3 coding sequence is TGTGCCAGCAGTCCGGCCCTGACAGGGGCCCGTGAGACCCAGTACTTC. The full variable domain, with the rest looked up from reference TRBV28 and TRBJ2-5, is DVKVTQSSRYLVKRTGEKVFLECVQDMDHENMFWYRQDPGLGLRLIYFSYDVKMKEKGDIPEGYSVSREKKERFSLILESASTNQTSMYLCASSPALTGARETQYFGPGTRLLVL.

The chain links TRBV7-2 to TRBJ2-5; D gene uncertain. The germline gives CDR1 SGHTA, CDR2 FQGNSA. This CDR3 is built from 15 residues. Trimming left V 1 base short and J 1 base short, with 10 bases between. CDR3 sequence reads: CASSLDLGFQETQYF. For the CDR3, the DNA is TGTGCCAGCAGCTTAGATCTGGGGTTCCAAGAGACCCAGTACTTC. The variable domain in full, with the rest retrieved from reference TRBV7-2 and TRBJ2-5, is GAGVSQSPSNKVTEKGKDVELRCDPISGHTALYWYRQSLGQGLEFLIYFQGNSAPDKSGLPSDRFSAERTGGSVSTLTIQRTQQEDSAVYLCASSLDLGFQETQYFGPGTRLLVL.

The rearrangement uses TRBV7-6 and TRBJ1-3; possibly TRBD1 for D (5 bases). The CDR3 has 15 residues. The germline CDR1 and CDR2 sequences are SGHVS and FNYEAQ. Trimming shortened V by 1 base and J by 2 bases, and 9 bases separated the two germline ends. CDR3 sequence: CASSLGGAAGNTIYF. In nucleotides, the CDR3 is TGTGCCAGCAGCTTAGGAGGGGCCGCTGGAAACACCATATATTTT.

The V call is TRBV5-4, the J call TRBJ2-3; 9 bases are a match to TRBD2. Germline V gene sequence: CDR1 SGHNT, CDR2 YYREEE (reference sequence). The V and J ends lost 4 bases and 6 bases, in that order; junction bases with no gene match: 12. This CDR3 has 16 amino acids. As DNA, the CDR3 is TGTGCCAGCAGCCCCCAGGGCGGGAGGGGCGCCGATACGCAGTATTTT. Translating gives CASSPQGGRGADTQYF.

The gene calls are TRBV15 and TRBJ2-7; 7 bases are a match to TRBD1. This CDR3 comprises 15 residues. V shed 0 bases, J shed 2 bases, and the junction held 4 bases outside the gene matches. Germline V gene lookup returns CDR1 LNHNV and CDR2 YYDKDF (reference sequence). The CDR3 here is CATSRDGQGAYEQYF. In DNA form, the CDR3 reads TGTGCCACCAGCAGAGACGGGCAGGGGGCCTACGAGCAGTACTTC.

This clone came up once. The genes are TRBV5-1 and TRBJ2-3; D perhaps matches TRBD2 (6 bases). The CDR3 has 14 residues. CDR1 and CDR2 (germline): SGHRS, YFSETQ. Trimming took off 5 bases at V and 3 bases at J, with 13 bases between the two ends. CDR3 in amino acids: CASSYTLATDTQYF. Here the CDR3 DNA reads TGCGCCAGCAGTTACACCCTAGCGACAGATACGCAGTATTTT.

This clone was observed a single time. The chain combines TRBV10-3 with TRBJ1-4; 9 bases are a match to TRBD1. With 6 bases clipped from V and 4 bases from J, the junction kept 3 bases outside the gene matches. The CDR3 has 14 residues. CDR1 is ENHRY and CDR2 is SYGVKD in the germline V gene. DNA of the CDR3: TGTGCCATCAGACAGGGGGCTGGTAATGAAAAACTGTTTTTT. It yields the protein CAIRQGAGNEKLFF.

This chain uses TRBV11-3 with TRBJ2-1; possible D gene TRBD1, 5 bases. CDR3 length: 15 amino acids. Germline V gene lookup returns CDR1 SGHNT and CDR2 YENEEA. The V end lost 5 bases, the J end lost 2 bases, and 13 bases lay between the germline ends. DNA for the CDR3: TGTGCCAGCAGCACCTCAGGGATAGCCTACAATGAGCAGTTCTTC. This encodes CASSTSGIAYNEQFF.

The rearrangement uses TRBV7-8 and TRBJ2-2; the D gene could be TRBD1 or TRBD2 (5 bases each). The CDR3 extends over 15 amino acids. Germline CDR1 is SGHVS and CDR2 is FQNEAQ. V shed 1 base and J shed 6 bases, with 12 bases lying between them. The CDR3 coding sequence is TGTGCCAGCAGCTTAGTGGCAGGGAGTCCCGGGGAGCTGTTTTTT. Its protein product is CASSLVAGSPGELFF.

The genes are TRBV6-1 and TRBJ1-3; D call uncertain. Germline lookup yields CDR1 MNHNS and CDR2 SASEGT. This CDR3 contains 11 residues. With 3 bases removed from V and 6 bases from J, the gap between germline ends came to 3 bases. The CDR3 protein is CASSEINTIYF. Here the CDR3 DNA reads TGTGCCAGCAGTGAGATAAACACCATATATTTT.

V gene TRBV19 combines with J gene TRBJ2-1; D may be TRBD2 (6 bases). V shed 4 bases and J shed 6 bases, with 16 bases lying between them. Per germline, CDR1 LNHDA and CDR2 SQIVND (reference sequence). CDR3 length: 15 residues. The CDR3 sequence: CASSTTLLGGNEQFF. The CDR3 DNA reads as TGTGCCAGTAGTACGACATTATTGGGGGGCAATGAGCAGTTCTTC.

The chain's CDR3 is CASSRLGGYQETQYF. In DNA form, the CDR3 reads TGTGCCAGCAGCCGACTGGGGGGGTACCAAGAGACCCAGTACTTC. The rearrangement joins TRBV11-2 to TRBJ2-5, with 7 bases that match TRBD2. This CDR3 has 15 residues. Unmatched junction bases numbered 6, after V lost 5 bases and J lost 0 bases. Per germline, CDR1 SGHAT and CDR2 FQNNGV.